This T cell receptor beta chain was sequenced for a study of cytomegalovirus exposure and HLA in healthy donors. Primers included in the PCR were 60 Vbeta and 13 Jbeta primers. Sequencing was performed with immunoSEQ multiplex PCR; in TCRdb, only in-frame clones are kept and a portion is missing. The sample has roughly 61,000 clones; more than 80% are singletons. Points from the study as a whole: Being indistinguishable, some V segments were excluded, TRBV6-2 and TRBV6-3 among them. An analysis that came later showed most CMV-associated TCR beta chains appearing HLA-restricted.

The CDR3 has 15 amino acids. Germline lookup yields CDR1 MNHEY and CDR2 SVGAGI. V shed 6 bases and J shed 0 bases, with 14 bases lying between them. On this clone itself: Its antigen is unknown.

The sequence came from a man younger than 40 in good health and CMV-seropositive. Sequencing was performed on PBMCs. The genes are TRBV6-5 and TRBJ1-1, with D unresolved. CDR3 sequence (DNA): TGTGCCAGCAGCCCTTCCCGCGGGCTGAACACTGAAGCTTTCTTT. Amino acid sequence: CASSPSRGLNTEAFF.